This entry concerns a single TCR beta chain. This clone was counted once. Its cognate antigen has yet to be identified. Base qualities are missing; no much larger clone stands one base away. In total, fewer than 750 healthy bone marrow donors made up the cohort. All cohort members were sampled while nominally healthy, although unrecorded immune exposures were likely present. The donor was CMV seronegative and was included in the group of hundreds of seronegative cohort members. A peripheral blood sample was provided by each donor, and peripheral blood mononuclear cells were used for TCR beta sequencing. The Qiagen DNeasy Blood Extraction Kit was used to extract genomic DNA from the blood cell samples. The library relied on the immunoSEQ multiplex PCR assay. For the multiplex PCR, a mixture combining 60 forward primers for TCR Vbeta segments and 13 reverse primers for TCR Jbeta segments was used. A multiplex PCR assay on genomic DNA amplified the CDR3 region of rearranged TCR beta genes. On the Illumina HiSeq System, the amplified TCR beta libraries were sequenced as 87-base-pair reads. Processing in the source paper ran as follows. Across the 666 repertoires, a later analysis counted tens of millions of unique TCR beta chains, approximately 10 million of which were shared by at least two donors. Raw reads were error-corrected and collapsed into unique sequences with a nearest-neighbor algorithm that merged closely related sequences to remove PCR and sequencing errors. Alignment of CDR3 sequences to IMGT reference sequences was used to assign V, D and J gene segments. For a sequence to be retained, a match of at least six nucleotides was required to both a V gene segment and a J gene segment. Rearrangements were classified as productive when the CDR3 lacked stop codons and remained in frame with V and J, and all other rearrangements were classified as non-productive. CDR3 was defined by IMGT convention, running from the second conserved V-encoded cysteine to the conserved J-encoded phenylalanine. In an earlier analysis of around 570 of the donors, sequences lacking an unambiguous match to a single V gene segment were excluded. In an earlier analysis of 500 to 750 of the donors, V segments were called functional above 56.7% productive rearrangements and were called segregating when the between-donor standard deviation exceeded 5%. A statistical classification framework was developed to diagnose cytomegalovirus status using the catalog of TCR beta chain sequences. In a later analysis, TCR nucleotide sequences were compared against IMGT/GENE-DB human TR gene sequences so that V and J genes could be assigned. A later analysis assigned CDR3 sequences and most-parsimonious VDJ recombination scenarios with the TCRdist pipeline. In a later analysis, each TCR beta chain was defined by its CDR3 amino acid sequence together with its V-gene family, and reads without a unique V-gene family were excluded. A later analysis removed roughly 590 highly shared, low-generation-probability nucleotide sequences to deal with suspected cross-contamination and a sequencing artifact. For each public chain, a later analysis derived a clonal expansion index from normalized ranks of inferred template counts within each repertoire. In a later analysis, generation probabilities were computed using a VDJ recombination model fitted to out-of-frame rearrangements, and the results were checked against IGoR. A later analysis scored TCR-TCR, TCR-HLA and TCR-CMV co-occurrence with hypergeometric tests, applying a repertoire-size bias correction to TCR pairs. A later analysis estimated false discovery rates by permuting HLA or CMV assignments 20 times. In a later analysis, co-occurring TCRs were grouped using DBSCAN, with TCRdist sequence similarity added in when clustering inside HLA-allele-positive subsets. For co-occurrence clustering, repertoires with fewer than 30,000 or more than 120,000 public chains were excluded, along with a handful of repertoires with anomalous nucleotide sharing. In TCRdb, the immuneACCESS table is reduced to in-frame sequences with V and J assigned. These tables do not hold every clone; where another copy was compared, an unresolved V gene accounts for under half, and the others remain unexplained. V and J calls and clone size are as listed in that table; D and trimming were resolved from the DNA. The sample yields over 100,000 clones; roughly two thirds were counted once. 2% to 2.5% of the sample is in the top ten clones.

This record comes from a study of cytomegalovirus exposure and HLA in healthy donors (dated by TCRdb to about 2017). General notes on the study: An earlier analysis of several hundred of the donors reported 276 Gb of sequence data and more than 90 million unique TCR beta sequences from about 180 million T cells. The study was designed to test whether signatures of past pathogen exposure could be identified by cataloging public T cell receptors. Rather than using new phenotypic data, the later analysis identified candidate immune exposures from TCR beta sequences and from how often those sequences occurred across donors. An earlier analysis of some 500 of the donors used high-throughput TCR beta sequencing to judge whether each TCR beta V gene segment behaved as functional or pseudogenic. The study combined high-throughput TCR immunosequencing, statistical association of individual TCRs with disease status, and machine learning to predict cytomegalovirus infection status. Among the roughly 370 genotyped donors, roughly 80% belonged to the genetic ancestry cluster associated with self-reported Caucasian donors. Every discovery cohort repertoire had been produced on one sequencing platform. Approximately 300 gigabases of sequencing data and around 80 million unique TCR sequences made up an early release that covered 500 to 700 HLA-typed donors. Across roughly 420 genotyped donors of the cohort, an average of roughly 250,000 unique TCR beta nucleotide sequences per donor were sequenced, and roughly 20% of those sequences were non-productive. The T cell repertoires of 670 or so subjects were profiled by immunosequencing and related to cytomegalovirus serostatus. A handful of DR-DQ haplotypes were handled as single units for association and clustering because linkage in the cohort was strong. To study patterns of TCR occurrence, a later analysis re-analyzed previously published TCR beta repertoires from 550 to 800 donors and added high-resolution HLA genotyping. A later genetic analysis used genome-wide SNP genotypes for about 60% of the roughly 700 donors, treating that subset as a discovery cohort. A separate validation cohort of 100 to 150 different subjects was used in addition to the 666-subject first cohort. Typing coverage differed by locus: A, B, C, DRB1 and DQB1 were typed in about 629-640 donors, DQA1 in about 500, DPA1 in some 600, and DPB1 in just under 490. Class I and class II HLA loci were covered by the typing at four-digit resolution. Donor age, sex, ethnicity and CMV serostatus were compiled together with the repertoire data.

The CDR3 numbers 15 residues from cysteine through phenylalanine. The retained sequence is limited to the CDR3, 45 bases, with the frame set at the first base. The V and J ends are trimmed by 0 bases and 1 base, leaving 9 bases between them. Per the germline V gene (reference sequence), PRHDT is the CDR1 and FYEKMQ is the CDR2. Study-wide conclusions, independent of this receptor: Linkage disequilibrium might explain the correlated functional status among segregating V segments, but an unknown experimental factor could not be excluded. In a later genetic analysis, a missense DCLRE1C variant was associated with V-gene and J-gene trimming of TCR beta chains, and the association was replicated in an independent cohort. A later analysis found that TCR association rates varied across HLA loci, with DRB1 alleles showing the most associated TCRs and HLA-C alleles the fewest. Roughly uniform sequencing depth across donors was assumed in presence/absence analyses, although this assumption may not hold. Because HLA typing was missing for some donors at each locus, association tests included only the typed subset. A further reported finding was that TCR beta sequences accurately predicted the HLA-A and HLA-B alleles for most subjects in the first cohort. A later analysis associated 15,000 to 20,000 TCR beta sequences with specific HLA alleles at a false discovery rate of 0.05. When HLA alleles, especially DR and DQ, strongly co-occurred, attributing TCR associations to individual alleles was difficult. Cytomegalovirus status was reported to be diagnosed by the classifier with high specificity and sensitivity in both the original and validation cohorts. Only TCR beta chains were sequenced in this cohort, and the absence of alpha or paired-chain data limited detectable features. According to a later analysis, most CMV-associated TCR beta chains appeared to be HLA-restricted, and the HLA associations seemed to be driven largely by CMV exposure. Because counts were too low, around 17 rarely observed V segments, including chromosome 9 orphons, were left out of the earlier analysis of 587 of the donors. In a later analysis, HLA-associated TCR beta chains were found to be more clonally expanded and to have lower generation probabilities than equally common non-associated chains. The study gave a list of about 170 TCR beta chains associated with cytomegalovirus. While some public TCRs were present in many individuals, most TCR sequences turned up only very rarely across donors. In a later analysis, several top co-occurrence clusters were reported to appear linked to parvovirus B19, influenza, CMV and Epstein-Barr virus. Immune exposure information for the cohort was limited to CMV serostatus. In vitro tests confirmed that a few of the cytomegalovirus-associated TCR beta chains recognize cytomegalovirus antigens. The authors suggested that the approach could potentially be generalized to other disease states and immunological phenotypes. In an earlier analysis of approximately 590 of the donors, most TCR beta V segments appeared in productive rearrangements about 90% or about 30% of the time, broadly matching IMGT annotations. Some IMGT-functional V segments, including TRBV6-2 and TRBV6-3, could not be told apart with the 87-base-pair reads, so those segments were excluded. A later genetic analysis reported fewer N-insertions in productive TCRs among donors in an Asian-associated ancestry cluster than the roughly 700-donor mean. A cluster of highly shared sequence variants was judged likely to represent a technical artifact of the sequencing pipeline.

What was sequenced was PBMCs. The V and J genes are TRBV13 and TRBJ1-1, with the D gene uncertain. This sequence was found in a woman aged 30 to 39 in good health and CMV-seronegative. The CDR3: CASSLGGSGNTEAFF. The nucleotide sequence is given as TGTGCCAGCAGCTTAGGTGGATCAGGGAACACTGAAGCTTTCTTT.